These 15 T cell receptor beta chains came from one sample sequenced in a study of T cells in localized non-small cell lung cancer. Method: immunoSEQ multiplex PCR; TCRdb's copy keeps in-frame clones and lacks some. The table lists 750 to 1,000 clones, around a third of them singletons. The starting material was normal lung tissue next to the tumor, obtained before any cancer treatment. The receptors were sampled from a female donor aged 60 or older with stage III squamous cell lung carcinoma.

The chain joins TRBV28 to TRBJ2-7, with D possibly being TRBD1 (5 bases). Trimming stripped 7 bases from V and 5 bases from J, with 15 bases between. This CDR3 is built from 13 residues. Germline V gene sequence: CDR1 MDHEN, CDR2 SYDVKM. The CDR3 DNA reads TGTGCCAGCACCTCTCAGGGCAGGGACGAGCAGTACTTC. Translated, it gives CASTSQGRDEQYF. Combining the CDR3 with reference TRBV28 and TRBJ2-7 gives the whole variable domain DVKVTQSSRYLVKRTGEKVFLECVQDMDHENMFWYRQDPGLGLRLIYFSYDVKMKEKGDIPEGYSVSREKKERFSLILESASTNQTSMYLCASTSQGRDEQYFGPGTRLTVT.

Sample share makes this clone hyperexpanded. The chain recombines TRBV11-3 with TRBJ2-6; perhaps TRBD2 as D (5 bases). The CDR3 runs to 19 residues. The V end lost 3 bases, the J end lost 0 bases, and 18 bases lay between the germline ends. CDR1 is SGHNT, CDR2 YENEEA, per germline. CDR3 DNA sequence: TGTGCCAGCAGCTTGTTCCATGCGGGTGCTTACTCTGGGGCCAACGTCCTGACTTTC. Protein sequence: CASSLFHAGAYSGANVLTF. The full variable domain, in which reference TRBV11-3 and TRBJ2-6 provide the parts outside the CDR3, is EAGVVQSPRYKIIEKKQPVAFWCNPISGHNTLYWYLQNLGQGPELLIRYENEEAVDDSQLPKDRFSAERLKGVDSTLKIQPAELGDSAVYLCASSLFHAGAYSGANVLTFGAGSRLTVL.

The rearrangement links TRBV5-1 to TRBJ1-1; possibly TRBD1 for D (6 bases). Germline V lookup: CDR1 SGHRS, CDR2 YFSETQ. CDR3 length equals 20 residues. V lost 6 bases, J lost 3 bases, and 33 bases lay in between. CDR3 DNA: TGCGCCAGCACTGATCCACGACCACAGGGTAATATTGGATCGGACACTGAAGCTTTCTTT. Encoded protein: CASTDPRPQGNIGSDTEAFF.

The CDR3 spells CASSRRQLDRSTNEKLFF. CDR3 sequence (DNA): TGTGCCAGCAGCCGTCGACAACTGGACAGGTCAACTAATGAAAAACTGTTTTTT. The V call is TRBV11-3, the J call TRBJ1-4; 7 positions agree with TRBD1. The germline gives CDR1 SGHNT, CDR2 YENEEA. J lost 0 bases, V lost 5 bases, and 12 bases had no gene match. The CDR3 covers 18 residues.

This clone appeared a few times. V usage is TRBV6-8 and J usage is TRBJ1-2; D gene unclear. CDR3 length: 13 residues. V was pared by 4 bases and J by 6 bases, with 12 bases between. Looked up from germline, CDR1 is MNHGY and CDR2 is SAAAGT. The CDR3, as DNA: TGTGCCAGCAGTTTTCAGGCCCTAGATGGCTACACCTTC. This encodes CASSFQALDGYTF.

Only a few counts were recorded for this clone. The gene calls are TRBV6-8 and TRBJ1-2, with D unclear. The ends were cut back, 2 bases at V and 6 bases at J, with 10 bases in the middle. This CDR3 contains 13 residues. Germline CDR1 and CDR2: MNHGY and SAAAGT. In DNA, the CDR3 is TGTGCCAGCAGTTACGCCCGAAAGGATGGCTACACCTTC. The encoded protein is CASSYARKDGYTF.

This clone was found once. J is TRBJ2-5 and V is TRBV28; D is ambiguous. The CDR3 loop spans 14 amino acids. The V end lost 6 bases, the J end lost 4 bases, and 15 bases lay between the germline ends. Germline CDR1 MDHEN, CDR2 SYDVKM. The CDR3, as DNA: TGTGCCAGCAGCCCCACTTGGGGTGTAGAGACCCAGTACTTC. Encoded protein: CASSPTWGVETQYF.

This chain uses TRBV18 with TRBJ2-7; 10 nucleotides match TRBD1. The CDR3 runs to 15 residues. Looked up from germline, CDR1 is KGHSH and CDR2 is LQKENI. Unmatched junction bases numbered 7, after V lost 2 bases and J lost 6 bases. Here the CDR3 reads CASSPTGQGDREQYF. In DNA, the CDR3 is TGTGCCAGCTCACCAACAGGACAGGGGGACCGCGAGCAGTACTTC.

This clone was found a few times. The CDR3 sequence: CASSLNRGRETQYF. The CDR3 DNA sequence: TGTGCCAGCAGCTTAAACAGGGGGCGAGAGACCCAGTACTTC. The chain recombines TRBV11-3 with TRBJ2-5; 9 nucleotides agree with TRBD1. Per germline, CDR1 SGHNT and CDR2 YENEEA. J was trimmed by 4 bases and V by 2 bases; bases with no gene match: 2. The CDR3 length is 14 residues.

The CDR3 DNA sequence: TGTGCCAGCAGCCAAGATGGAAGGTCGGGGGGCACTGAAGCTTTCTTT. Translated: CASSQDGRSGGTEAFF. The chain uses TRBV14 and TRBJ1-1, with a possible D match to TRBD1 (5 bases). The ends were cut back, 0 bases at V and 4 bases at J, with 15 bases in the middle. Germline lookup yields CDR1 SGHDN and CDR2 FVKESK. This CDR3 has 16 residues.

The chain uses TRBV6-8 and TRBJ2-2; D call uncertain. Germline values: CDR1 MNHGY, CDR2 SAAAGT. Trimming left V 6 bases short and J 1 base short, with 9 bases between. The CDR3 loop spans 14 amino acids. The CDR3 reads CASRSLLNTGELFF. Here the CDR3 DNA reads TGTGCCAGCAGAAGCCTACTGAACACCGGGGAGCTGTTTTTT.

This chain uses TRBV19 with TRBJ1-2; D possibly corresponds to TRBD1 (6 bases). V was cut by 5 bases and J by 6 bases, with 16 bases left in between. This CDR3 comprises 14 residues. Germline CDR1 is LNHDA and CDR2 is SQIVND (reference sequence). The CDR3 DNA follows: TGTGCCAGTAGTCCCGGGGGGGGCGCTCATGGCTACACCTTC. As protein: CASSPGGGAHGYTF.

This clone has just a few counts. The chain joins TRBV6-8 to TRBJ2-5, with a weak D call TRBD1 (6 bases). This CDR3 has 15 amino acids. The V gene's germline CDR1 is MNHGY and CDR2 SAAAGT. V was cut by 0 bases and J by 1 base, with 9 bases left in between. In DNA form, the CDR3 reads TGTGCCAGCAGTTACTCCGGGACAACCCAAGAGACCCAGTACTTC. Translated: CASSYSGTTQETQYF.

This clone was observed a handful of times. The gene calls are TRBV9 and TRBJ2-7, with TRBD1 matching 8 bases. The CDR3 extends over 13 amino acids. The J segment lost 7 bases and the V segment lost 5 bases, leaving 8 bases of the junction unmatched. CDR1 is SGDLS, CDR2 YYNGEE, per germline. CDR3 sequence reads: CASSADREEEQYF. In DNA form, the CDR3 reads TGTGCCAGCAGTGCGGACAGGGAGGAAGAGCAGTACTTC.

The rearrangement joins TRBV18 to TRBJ1-1; D is uncertain. The CDR3 contains 12 residues. Trimming took off 3 bases at V and 10 bases at J, with 12 bases between the two ends. Germline-derived CDR1 and CDR2 are KGHSH and LQKENI. The CDR3 DNA follows: TGTGCCAGCTCACCCACTAATCTCGGAGCTTTCTTT. This encodes CASSPTNLGAFF.